These T cell receptor beta chains were read from a single sample in a study of OX40 agonist ivuxolimab in advanced cancers. Sequencing used immunoSEQ multiplex PCR; TCRdb keeps in-frame clones, though not all of them. This table has 75,000 to 100,000 clones, about 84% appearing once. The sample was CD4+ or CD8+ T cells sorted from blood, taken in a trial of the OX40 agonist ivuxolimab. Receptor source: an adult with an advanced solid tumor such as melanoma, head and neck, liver or kidney cancer. CDR3s include the opening cysteine and the closing phenylalanine or tryptophan. The order of the fields is D gene, clone size, V gene, J gene, CDR3 DNA, CDR3 protein. The D gene is left open where the match is weak. Some rows have no size entry. The others give once, few or many, or a class for an expanded clone.

>TRBD1|NA|TRBV9|TRBJ2-2
TGTGCCAGCAGTACCCAGGACAGGATTTCCACCGGGGAGCTGTTTTTT
CASSTQDRISTGELFF
>NA|few|TRBV9|TRBJ2-1
TGTGCCAGCAGCGTAGATGGCGGTCTAGGGGATGAGCAGTTCTTC
CASSVDGGLGDEQFF
>TRBD2|NA|TRBV27|TRBJ2-1
TGTGCCAGCAGTCCCGATAGCGGGGCCTACAATGAGCAGTTCTTC
CASSPDSGAYNEQFF
>NA|NA|TRBV9|TRBJ2-2
TGTGCCAGCAGCGTAGGGGTAGGGAGGAACACCGGGGAGCTGTTTTTT
CASSVGVGRNTGELFF
>NA|NA|TRBV7-2|TRBJ1-5
TGTGCCAGCACTCTCTTGGGCTTTAGCAATCAGCCCCAGCATTTT
CASTLLGFSNQPQHF
>NA|NA|TRBV4-3|TRBJ2-7
TGCGCCAACAAAAGACAGAACTCCTACGAGCAGTACTTC
CANKRQNSYEQYF
>NA|NA|TRBV2|TRBJ1-5
TGTGCCAGCAGTTCGGACACAGCGAGGTCCAGGGAGCCCCAGCATTTT
CASSSDTARSREPQHF
>TRBD1|NA|TRBV7-2|TRBJ1-2
TGTGCCAGCAGTCCTCGGGACAGGAGTTATGGCTACACCTTC
CASSPRDRSYGYTF
>NA|NA|TRBV27|TRBJ2-7
TGTGCCAGCGCCGAGGGGCGGAGGGGGCGCGAGCAGTACTTC
CASAEGRRGREQYF
>TRBD2|NA|TRBV7-9|TRBJ2-3
TGTGCCAGCAGCCCGAGGGCTAGCGGGGGGCCCACAGATACGCAGTATTTT
CASSPRASGGPTDTQYF
>TRBD1|NA|TRBV2|TRBJ2-3
TGTGCCAGCAGTGAAACCAGGGGGACCACAGATACGCAGTATTTT
CASSETRGTTDTQYF
>NA|NA|TRBV15|TRBJ1-2
TGTGCCACCAGCAGTCAAACCACGACATCAAGAGGCTACACCTTC
CATSSQTTTSRGYTF
>NA|NA|TRBV18|TRBJ1-2
TGTGCCAGCTCACCAGTAGTAGGGAAGCAAGGCTACACCTTC
CASSPVVGKQGYTF
>TRBD1|NA|TRBV29-1|TRBJ2-5
TGCAGCGATCTGACAGGGTTGACCCAGTACTTC
CSDLTGLTQYF
>NA|NA|TRBV6-1|TRBJ2-7
TGTGCCAGCAGTGAAGGCAGATACTACGAGCAGTACTTC
CASSEGRYYEQYF
>TRBD2|NA|TRBV11-2|TRBJ2-7
TGTGCCAGCAGCCTACGACCTAGCGGGAGGGCAAGCGAGCAGTACTTC
CASSLRPSGRASEQYF
>NA|NA|TRBV7-6|TRBJ2-3
TGTGCCAGCAGCTTAAACGGGGTCGCCACAGATACGCAGTATTTT
CASSLNGVATDTQYF
>NA|NA|TRBV29-1|TRBJ1-3
TGCAGCGGGATGACAGGAGGTGGAAACACCATATATTTT
CSGMTGGGNTIYF
>NA|NA|TRBV15|TRBJ1-4
TGTGCCACCAGCAGGACACAGGGAGTTAATGAAAAACTGTTTTTT
CATSRTQGVNEKLFF
>NA|NA|TRBV5-1|TRBJ1-1
TGCGCCAGCAGCTTGGTTCTGGGGGCGACTGAAGCTTTCTTT
CASSLVLGATEAFF
>NA|few|TRBV10-1|TRBJ1-1
TGCGCCAGCAGTGAGTCGATGGTCCTCGGGAACACTGAAGCTTTCTTT
CASSESMVLGNTEAFF
>TRBD1|NA|TRBV27|TRBJ2-5
TGTGCCAGCAGTCGAGGACAGGGGGTAGAGACCCAGTACTTC
CASSRGQGVETQYF
>NA|NA|TRBV15|TRBJ2-4
TGTGCCACCAGCAGAGATGGTCTAGGGCGCAACATTCAGTACTTC
CATSRDGLGRNIQYF
>TRBD2|NA|TRBV11-2|TRBJ2-1
TGTGCCAGCAGCTTAGAGCTAGCGGGGAACTACAATGAGCAGTTCTTC
CASSLELAGNYNEQFF
>TRBD2|NA|TRBV19|TRBJ2-2
TGTGCCAGTAGAACTAGCGGGAACACCGGGGAGCTGTTTTTT
CASRTSGNTGELFF
>NA|NA|TRBV7-3|TRBJ2-7
TGTGCCAGCAGCTTAAGTAGCAGGGGTATATACGAGCAGTACTTC
CASSLSSRGIYEQYF
>TRBD2|NA|TRBV7-3|TRBJ2-1
TGTGCCAGCAGCTCCCGCGGGGGGCCTAACAATGAGCAGTTCTTC
CASSSRGGPNNEQFF
>TRBD1|few|TRBV19|TRBJ2-7
TGTGCCAGCTCCCTGGCGGGACAGGGCACCTACGAGCAGTACTTC
CASSLAGQGTYEQYF
>TRBD1|NA|TRBV19|TRBJ2-1
TGTGCCAGTAGTATAGGAGGGGGCGATGAGCAGTTCTTC
CASSIGGGDEQFF